These 15 T cell receptor beta chains were all obtained from the same sample, sequenced in a study of T cells after yellow fever vaccination. TCRdb recomputed calls from the 5' RACE reads with MiXCR, one row per CDR3 protein. The table includes about 220,000 distinct CDR3 sequences, 3.2% detected once. Here the sequenced sample was CD4+ T cells sorted from PBMCs, taken 10 days after the yellow fever booster vaccination. The receptor source for this set is a man younger than 30 who received the YFV17D yellow fever vaccine.

The J gene is TRBJ2-1, the V gene TRBV25-1; D could derive from TRBD1 or TRBD2 (5 bases each). Trimming pared 5 bases from V and 4 bases from J, leaving 12 bases between. Germline V lookup: CDR1 MGHDK, CDR2 SYGVNS. This CDR3 comprises 14 residues. CDR3: CASSSGTRYNEQFF. CDR3 DNA sequence: TGTGCCAGCAGTTCCGGGACGAGGTACAATGAGCAGTTCTTC.

This clonotype was picked up many times. The chain carries TRBV5-1 and TRBJ2-4, with D tentatively TRBD1 or TRBD2 (6 bases each). With 4 bases removed from V and 7 bases from J, the gap between germline ends came to 18 bases. The CDR3 runs 15 residues. Per the germline V gene, CDR1 is SGHRS and CDR2 is YFSETQ. The CDR3 DNA sequence: TGCGCCAGCAGCCCGCCCAGGGGCGGGGTGAACATTCAGTACTTC. This codes for CASSPPRGGVNIQYF. Looking up the rest from reference TRBV5-1 and TRBJ2-4 gives the full variable domain: KAGVTQTPRYLIKTRGQQVTLSCSPISGHRSVSWYQQTPGQGLQFLFEYFSETQRNKGNFPGRFSGRQFSNSRSEMNVSTLELGDSALYLCASSPPRGGVNIQYFGAGTRLSVL.

This clonotype was found a few times. The J gene is TRBJ2-1, the V gene TRBV12-3 or TRBV12-4; D could derive from TRBD1 or TRBD2 (5 bases each). The CDR3 is 12 residues long. The V gene lost 2 bases and the J gene lost 12 bases, with 11 bases spanning the gap. CDR3 DNA sequence: TGTGCCAGCAGTTTACGAAGGGACGTGCAGTTCTTC. Translating gives CASSLRRDVQFF.

On this clonotype: A clone one base away is much larger, so this may be a read error. The gene calls are TRBV11-2 and TRBJ2-2, with D possibly being TRBD2 (5 bases). Trimming shortened V by 3 bases and J by 4 bases, and 15 bases separated the two germline ends. The CDR3 loop spans 16 amino acids. Germline V gives CDR1 SGHAT, CDR2 FQNNGV. The chain's CDR3 is CASSFVRRRPTGELFF. CDR3 in DNA: TGTGCCAGCAGCTTTGTCCGGCGGAGGCCCACCGGGGAGCTGTTTTTT.

This clonotype was detected ten times or more. The chain combines TRBV7-2 with TRBJ2-3, with 8 positions matching TRBD1. The CDR3 runs 14 residues. With V trimmed by 3 bases and J by 6 bases, 5 bases remained unmatched. Germline CDR1 reads SGHTA; CDR2 reads FQGNSA. The CDR3 protein is CASSFLQGEDTQYF. In nucleotides, the CDR3 is TGTGCCAGCAGCTTTCTACAGGGGGAGGATACGCAGTATTTT.

This clonotype was seen only a few times. The chain joins TRBV9 to TRBJ1-2; maybe TRBD1 (5 bases). Germline V gene lookup returns CDR1 SGDLS and CDR2 YYNGEE. The CDR3 runs to 13 residues. Trimming pared 0 bases from V and 4 bases from J, leaving 7 bases between. The chain's CDR3 is CASSVAGTYGYTF. In nucleotides, the CDR3 is TGTGCCAGCAGCGTAGCAGGGACCTATGGCTACACCTTC. Combining the CDR3 with reference TRBV9 and TRBJ1-2 gives the whole variable domain DSGVTQTPKHLITATGQRVTLRCSPRSGDLSVYWYQQSLDQGLQFLIQYYNGEERAKGNILERFSAQQFPDLHSELNLSSLELGDSALYFCASSVAGTYGYTFGSGTRLTVV.

This clonotype was found many times. The rearrangement links TRBV5-1 to TRBJ1-4; no clear D. V lost 2 bases and J 0 bases, leaving 8 bases between the germline ends. CDR1 is SGHRS and CDR2 is YFSETQ in the germline V gene. The CDR3 totals 15 residues. This CDR3 is CASSFRDTTNEKLFF. The CDR3 region has the DNA TGCGCCAGCAGCTTTCGAGATACAACTAATGAAAAACTGTTTTTT.

In this sample, this clonotype turned up many times. The chain recombines TRBV5-1 with TRBJ2-7; D not certain. The CDR3 runs 15 residues. The germline V and J ends were trimmed by 0 bases and 6 bases, with 16 bases remaining between them. Germline CDR1 is SGHRS and CDR2 is YFSETQ. CDR3 sequence: CASSLGLGDLGEQYF. The CDR3 DNA sequence: TGCGCCAGCAGCTTGGGTTTGGGTGACCTCGGCGAGCAGTACTTC.

V and J are TRBV3-2 and TRBJ2-5. TRBV3-2 is an annotated pseudogene. The CDR3 runs 12 residues. The CDR3: CASSQDEETQYF. CDR3 sequence (DNA): TGTGCCAGCAGCCAAGATGAGGAGACCCAGTACTTC.

This clonotype was detected ten times or more. V usage is TRBV18 and J usage is TRBJ1-1, with TRBD1 matching 7 bases. Germline V CDR1 and CDR2: KGHSH, LQKENI. The V gene end was trimmed by 6 bases and the J gene end by 3 bases; junction bases not matched to a gene: 7. CDR3 size: 14 residues. Written as DNA, the CDR3 is TGTGCCAGCTCCCAGACAGGGTTTGACACTGAAGCTTTCTTT. It yields the protein CASSQTGFDTEAFF.

At least ten counts were recorded for this clonotype. The chain has TRBV6-2 or TRBV6-3 and TRBJ2-1, with 12 bases aligning to TRBD2. CDR1 is MNHEY, CDR2 SVGEGT, per germline. CDR3 length equals 16 residues. The V and J ends lost 4 bases and 7 bases, in that order; junction bases with no gene match: 8. CDR3 DNA sequence: TGTGCCAGCAGTTCGCCTAGCGGGGGGGCTCTTAATGAGCAGTTCTTC. This translates into CASSSPSGGALNEQFF.

This clonotype was counted only a few times. V gene TRBV5-1 combines with J gene TRBJ1-5; maybe TRBD1 (6 bases). The germline V gene has CDR1 SGHRS and CDR2 YFSETQ. This CDR3 comprises 16 residues. V was shortened by 0 bases and J by 0 bases, with 10 bases between the two germline ends. The CDR3 sequence is CASSLGDRYSNQPQHF. The CDR3 DNA follows: TGCGCCAGCAGCTTGGGCGACAGGTATAGCAATCAGCCCCAGCATTTT.

This clonotype was seen a handful of times. V usage is TRBV4-1 and J usage is TRBJ2-3; D gene ambiguous. The V and J ends lost 4 bases and 2 bases respectively, with 13 bases between them. Germline V CDR1 and CDR2: MGHRA, YSYEKL. CDR3 size: 15 residues. The CDR3 protein is CASSRPELATDTQYF. CDR3 nucleotides: TGCGCCAGCAGCCGCCCGGAGTTGGCCACAGATACGCAGTATTTT.

This clonotype has at least ten counts. This chain links TRBV5-1 with TRBJ2-5, with 12 bases aligning to TRBD1. CDR3 length: 17 residues. The germline CDR1 and CDR2 sequences are SGHRS and YFSETQ. Trimming at V came to 4 bases and at J to 5 bases, leaving 12 bases not matched to a gene. The CDR3 loop is CASSLVGTGGYWETQYF. The CDR3, as DNA: TGCGCCAGCAGCCTGGTTGGGACAGGGGGCTACTGGGAGACCCAGTACTTC.

This clonotype was recorded at least ten times. The chain uses TRBV12-3 or TRBV12-4 and TRBJ2-5, with 8 positions matching TRBD1. CDR3 size: 14 residues. V trimming: 5 bases; J trimming: 4 bases; junction bases outside the gene matches: 6. For the CDR3, the DNA is TGTGCCAGCAGTCGGACAGGGTCCGGAGAGACCCAGTACTTC. Translation: CASSRTGSGETQYF.